A single sample gave rise to the 27 T cell receptor beta chains below, sequenced in a study of tumor-infiltrating lymphocytes in primary liver carcinoma. Bulk tissue was left unsorted, and RNA and DNA were co-extracted from 20-30 mg of it. With a constant-region primer, TCR beta cDNA was made from approximately 500 ng of total RNA. Libraries for TCR beta were built through three nested multiplex PCR rounds, which together made up a slightly modified ARM-PCR procedure. Use of TRBV1-TRBV30 forward primers with a C-beta reverse primer characterized the first two PCR rounds, which lasted 10 cycles each. TCRdb analysed the multiplex PCR reads with MiXCR anew, one entry per CDR3 protein. There are about 200,000 distinct CDR3 sequences in the sample; around four fifths occur only once, and over 15% lies in the top ten. The specimen sequenced was tumor tissue from primary liver carcinoma. The receptors were gathered from a man aged 35-49 years with primary liver carcinoma and hepatitis B virus infection.

A single count supports this clonotype. Its ends do not fully match the called genes, so a read error is possible. The chain joins TRBV6-1 to TRBJ2-3, with D unresolved. The CDR3 is 12 amino acids. From germline, CDR1 is MNHNS and CDR2 SASEGT. CDR3 region: CAGSDWAVTQYF. In DNA, the CDR3 is TGTGCCGGCAGTGATTGGGCAGTTACGCAGTATTTT.

This sequence joins TRBV4-3 and TRBJ2-7; the D is unclear. The V and J ends lost 11 bases and 2 bases respectively, with 16 bases between them. The CDR3 spans 13 residues. Germline V CDR1 and CDR2: LGHNA, YSLEER. CDR3 bases: TGCGCCGTCAGCCAATATCTGCCCTACGAGCAGTACTTC. Translating it yields CAVSQYLPYEQYF.

Of note for this clonotype: One junction end does not reproduce the germline sequence, and a read error may be involved. The chain carries TRBV4-3 and TRBJ2-5; D is perhaps TRBD1 or TRBD2 (5 bases each). Germline V lookup: CDR1 LGHNA, CDR2 YSLEER. The CDR3 is made up of 13 amino acids. CDR3: CATSQDLGETQYF. DNA of the CDR3: TGCGCCACCAGCCAAGATTTGGGGGAGACCCAATACTTC.

Turning to this clonotype: The germline gene is not matched at one end of the junction; a read error may be the cause. The chain has TRBV2 and TRBJ1-1, with D unclear. Germline assignment: CDR1 SNHLY and CDR2 FYNNEI. The CDR3 contains 13 residues. For the CDR3, the DNA is TGTGCCAACAGTGGTGGCTTCAACACTGAAGCTTTCTTT. Encoded protein: CANSGGFNTEAFF.

The chain links TRBV5-4 to TRBJ2-7, with D unclear. Germline CDR1 and CDR2: SGHNT and YYREEE (reference sequence). With 3 bases removed from V and 6 bases from J, the gap between germline ends came to 19 bases. The CDR3 length is 15 residues. The CDR3: CASSSGIGARGEQYF. The DNA for the CDR3 is TGTGCCAGCAGCTCTGGGATAGGCGCAAGAGGCGAGCAGTACTTC. Full variable domain (missing parts from reference TRBV5-4 and TRBJ2-7): ETGVTQSPTHLIKTRGQQVTLRCSSQSGHNTVSWYQQALGQGPQFIFQYYREEENGRGNFPPRFSGLQFPNYSSELNVNALELDDSALYLCASSSGIGARGEQYFGPGTRLTVT.

Remarks on this clonotype: This could be a read error, since a much larger clone is one nucleotide away. This chain uses TRBV28 with TRBJ2-7, with D perhaps TRBD1 (5 bases). The germline V gene encodes CDR1 MDHEN and CDR2 SYDVKM. The CDR3 totals 17 residues. The CDR3 bases are TGTGCCGGCAGGACATCCGGTGCAGGAGAGGCTTTTGGGGAGCAGTACTTC. Protein: CAGRTSGAGEAFGEQYF.

Turning to this clonotype: This may arise from a read error, as a much more abundant clone is one base away. The CDR3 DNA follows: TGCGCCAGCCAAGATACGGACACGGATTCACCCCTCCACTTT. Translating it yields CASQDTDTDSPLHF. The J gene is TRBJ1-6, the V gene TRBV5-1, with a tentative D call TRBD1 (5 bases). The germline gives CDR1 SGHRS, CDR2 YFSETQ. The CDR3 runs 14 residues. V lost 7 bases to trimming and J lost 8 bases, with 16 bases between them.

Comments on this clonotype: One junction end disagrees with the germline gene, perhaps due to a read error. The chain couples TRBV11-2 to TRBJ2-2; D not resolved. This CDR3 spans 14 amino acids. In germline, CDR1 is SGHAT, CDR2 FQNNGV. CDR3 nucleotide sequence: TGTGCCAGCAGCACAGACTCGTACACCGAGGAGCTGTATTTT. This codes for CASSTDSYTEELYF.

Worth noting for this clonotype: A read error may produce the germline difference seen at one junction end. The rearrangement uses TRBV10-2 and TRBJ2-7, with D perhaps TRBD1 (5 bases). Germline V gene lookup returns CDR1 WSHSY and CDR2 SAAADI. There are 13 residues in the CDR3. CDR3 bases: TGTGCCGGCAGTGGGGCACTCTACTACGAGCAGTATTTC. It specifies CAGSGALYYEQYF.

As regards this clonotype: Sequence at one end of the junction differs from germline and may be a read error. The chain uses TRBV6-5 and TRBJ1-5, with D possibly being TRBD1 (6 bases). The CDR3 spans 14 residues. Germline V lookup: CDR1 MNHEY, CDR2 SVGAGI. This CDR3 is CASSPKGGNQPQHF. CDR3 nucleotides: TGTGCCAGCAGTCCCAAGGGGGGAAATCAACCCCAGCATTTT.

This sequence joins TRBV4-1 and TRBJ1-5; perhaps TRBD1 as D (6 bases). The DNA end lines up better with TRBJ2-3; the J call may be wrong. CDR1 is MGHRA and CDR2 is YSYEKL in the germline V gene. The CDR3 extends over 15 amino acids. CDR3 region: CASSPQGNNNLPQYF. DNA for the CDR3: TGCGCCAGCAGTCCCCAGGGGAATAACAATCTGCCCCAGTATTTT.

On this clonotype itself: An end of the junction differs from the germline gene, which may be a read error. The rearrangement joins TRBV4-1 to TRBJ1-6; unclear D gene. Germline values: CDR1 MGHRA, CDR2 YSYEKL. The length of the CDR3 is 14 residues. CDR3 DNA: TGCGGCAGCAGTCACCCCTGGACGGATTCACCCCTCCACTTT. Translation gives CGSSHPWTDSPLHF.

As for this clonotype: This sequence may be a read error, since a much larger clone differs from it by one base. The chain combines TRBV30 with TRBJ2-7, with D possibly TRBD1 on 7 matching bases. The germline gives CDR1 GTSNPN, CDR2 SVGIG (reference sequence). The V end was cut by 6 bases, the J end by 6 bases, with 18 bases between. The CDR3 loop spans 13 amino acids. CDR3 sequence reads: CACYRDSGGEQYF. The CDR3 coding sequence is TGTGCCTGCTACCGGGACTCAGGGGGCGAGCAGTACTTC. Combining the CDR3 with reference TRBV30 and TRBJ2-7 gives the whole variable domain SQTIHQWPATLVQPVGSPLSLECTVEGTSNPNLYWYRQAAGRGLQLLFYSVGIGQISSEVPQNLSASRPQDRQFILSSKKLLLSDSGFYLCACYRDSGGEQYFGPGTRLTVT.

In regard to this clonotype: It is likely a read error, because the conserved phenylalanine at the end of the CDR3 is missing. The J gene is TRBJ2-3, the V gene TRBV6-1; no clear D gene. CDR1 is MNHNS, CDR2 SASEGT, per germline. This CDR3 contains 11 residues. CDR3 loop: CASNLGDTQYS. In DNA, the CDR3 is TGTGCCAGCAATCTCGGAGATACACAGTATTCT.

As for this clonotype: A read error may account for a junction end that differs from germline. V gene TRBV6-6 combines with J gene TRBJ1-2, with D possibly being TRBD1 (5 bases). In germline, CDR1 is MNHNY, CDR2 SVGAGI (reference sequence). The CDR3 totals 16 residues. CDR3 bases: TGTACCAGCAGTTACTCTGTGGGGACCGACTTCTATGGCTACACCTTC. Translating it yields CTSSYSVGTDFYGYTF.

Comments on this clonotype: Given the absence of the conserved phenylalanine or tryptophan at the CDR3 end, a read error is likely. This sequence joins TRBV4-3 and TRBJ2-7; D remains ambiguous. Germline CDR1 reads LGHNA; CDR2 reads YSLEER. The CDR3 spans 13 residues. Trimming removed 1 base from V and 10 bases from J, with 14 bases in between. The CDR3 reads CASSQVLPYDQYL. The CDR3 DNA reads as TGCGCCAGCAGCCAAGTTCTGCCCTATGATCAGTACCTC.

Concerning this clonotype: At one of its ends the junction is not consistent with the germline gene, which may arise from a read error. The chain combines TRBV10-3 with TRBJ2-7; D may be TRBD2 (6 bases). The CDR3 contains 14 residues. Germline values: CDR1 ENHRY, CDR2 SYGVKD. CDR3 region: CATSPRGGRNEQYF. CDR3 DNA: TGTGCCACTAGTCCGCGGGGTGGGCGTAACGAACAGTACTTC.

The sample holds one count of this clonotype. Likely a read error: the CDR3 ends without its conserved phenylalanine or tryptophan. The chain carries TRBV11-3 and TRBJ2-7; 7 bases fit TRBD2. The closer fit of TRBJ2-1 to the DNA end suggests the J call may be wrong. CDR1 SGHNT and CDR2 YENEEA come from the germline V gene. The CDR3 consists of 14 residues. The CDR3 sequence: CASSPGEGDYEQFL. DNA for the CDR3: TGTGCCAGCAGCCCTGGTGAAGGGGACTACGAGCAGTTCTTA.

This clonotype appeared once. One end of the junction fails to match germline, which may point to a read error. The chain is built from TRBV5-1 and TRBJ2-6; 7 bases fit TRBD2. Germline CDR1 SGHRS, CDR2 YFSETQ. This CDR3 has 16 amino acids. CDR3 in amino acids: CDSSLGGTQGTNVLTF. The CDR3 nucleotides are TGCGACAGCAGTTTGGGAGGGACGCAAGGGACCAACGTCCTGACTTTC. Together with reference TRBV5-1 and TRBJ2-6, the CDR3 gives the full variable domain: KAGVTQTPRYLIKTRGQQVTLSCSPISGHRSVSWYQQTPGQGLQFLFEYFSETQRNKGNFPGRFSGRQFSNSRSEMNVSTLELGDSALYLCDSSLGGTQGTNVLTFGAGSRLTVL.

This clonotype was detected a few times. Given a much more abundant clone one base away, this may be a read error. The gene calls are TRBV28 and TRBJ2-7; 10 bases are shared with TRBD1. This CDR3 is built from 14 residues. The germline V gene encodes CDR1 MDHEN and CDR2 SYDVKM. The V segment lost 4 bases and the J segment 8 bases; nucleotides outside the gene matches: 8. This CDR3 is CASSSRDRGHQQYF. The CDR3 DNA reads as TGTGCCAGCAGTTCCCGGGACAGGGGTCACCAGCAGTACTTC.

This chain uses TRBV6-6 with TRBJ1-3; D is possibly TRBD1 (5 bases). Germline lookup yields CDR1 MNHNY and CDR2 SVGAGI (reference sequence). This CDR3 contains 15 residues. Trimming removed 2 bases at V and 2 bases at J, with 10 bases between. CDR3: CASSYGIGAGNTIYF. CDR3 DNA: TGTGCCAGCAGTTACGGGATAGGGGCTGGAAACACCATATATTTT.

A remark on this clonotype: The junction differs from germline at one of its ends, possibly a read error. This chain joins TRBV11-2 and TRBJ2-7; D is tentatively TRBD1 or TRBD2 (6 bases each). This CDR3 is 12 amino acids long. CDR1 and CDR2 from the germline V gene are SGHAT and FQNNGV. CDR3 sequence: CTSSPGGYSQYF. The DNA for the CDR3 is TGTACCAGCAGTCCCGGGGGCTACTCGCAGTACTTC.

As to this clonotype: The CDR3 does not close with the conserved phenylalanine or tryptophan, likely indicating a read error. The chain is built from TRBV6-1 and TRBJ2-3, with D possibly being TRBD2 (6 bases). In germline, CDR1 is MNHNS, CDR2 SASEGT. The germline V and J ends were trimmed by 2 bases and 1 base, with 13 bases remaining between them. The CDR3 loop spans 16 amino acids. The DNA of the CDR3 is TGTGCCAGCAGTGAAAGGCGGGGACCTCGCACAGATACGCAGTATTTG. Translation: CASSERRGPRTDTQYL.

Concerning this clonotype: The junction shows a germline mismatch at one end, possibly a read error. V usage is TRBV13 and J usage is TRBJ1-6, with TRBD1 matching over 7 bases. CDR1 is PRHDT, CDR2 FYEKMQ, per germline (reference sequence). The CDR3 sequence is 16 residues long. The CDR3 reads CASSSTGDRGDSPLHF. CDR3 in DNA: TGTGCCAGTAGCTCAACCGGGGACAGAGGCGATTCACCCCTCCACTTT.

With respect to this clonotype: Its ends do not fully match the called genes, so a read error is possible. The V gene is TRBV2, the J gene TRBJ2-7; the D gene is possibly TRBD2 (5 bases). CDR3 size: 14 residues. Germline CDR1 SNHLY, CDR2 FYNNEI. CDR3 DNA sequence: TGTGCCAGCAGTTTTAGCGTGAGAGGGAACGAGCACTACTTC. As protein: CASSFSVRGNEHYF. The complete variable domain, with remaining parts taken from reference TRBV2 and TRBJ2-7, reads EPEVTQTPSHQVTQMGQEVILRCVPISNHLYFYWYRQILGQKVEFLVSFYNNEISEKSEIFDDQFSVERPDGSNFTLKIRSTKLEDSAMYFCASSFSVRGNEHYFGPGTRLTVT.

Comments on this clonotype: Relative to the germline gene, one junction end is altered; a read error may explain this. The V gene is TRBV29-1, the J gene TRBJ2-1; 7 bases are a match to TRBD2. Germline CDR1 is SQVTM and CDR2 is ANQGSEA. The CDR3 loop spans 15 amino acids. CDR3 sequence: CSVGLVGGFYYEQSF. CDR3 coding DNA: TGCAGCGTTGGACTAGTGGGAGGGTTCTACTATGAGCAGTCCTTC.

For this clonotype: The CDR3 does not end in the conserved phenylalanine or tryptophan, so this is likely a read error. This chain connects TRBV29-1 to TRBJ2-3; D is perhaps TRBD1 or TRBD2 (5 bases each). The germline V gene has CDR1 SQVTM and CDR2 ANQGSEA. The germline V and J ends were trimmed by 4 bases and 6 bases, with 14 bases remaining between them. The CDR3 length is 13 residues. The CDR3 sequence: CSVGGTHTDTQYY. The CDR3 DNA reads TGCAGCGTTGGGGGGACCCACACGGATACGCAGTATTAT.